The present T cell receptor (beta chain) was sequenced within a study of T cell responses to AZD1222 COVID-19 vaccine. General study findings and limits: An increase in Spike-specific TCR breadth and depth was observed after two AZD1222 doses. Among the donors, most were white British and more were female, and clonal diversity was possibly underestimated.

V lost 7 bases to trimming and J lost 9 bases; unmatched junction nucleotides: 9. Looked up from germline, CDR1 is SNHLY and CDR2 is FYNNEI. The CDR3 spans 15 residues. As regards this clone: Its antigen is not identified.

Measured with immunoSEQ multiplex PCR; TCRdb has only the in-frame clones, and not every one. The table has over 150,000 clones, 85% to 90% seen once; the top ten hold about 5.1%. The source material was peripheral blood, sampled on day 0 of MenACWY control vaccination. The clonotype was recovered from an adult in good health. The chain recombines TRBV2 with TRBJ2-3; TRBD2 matches at 14 bases. The CDR3 sequence is CASTGTSGRRDTQYF. CDR3 DNA sequence: TGTGCCAGCACTGGGACTAGCGGGAGAAGGGACACGCAGTATTTT.